The subject of this entry is one TCR beta chain. Its antigen is unknown. A much more abundant neighbour one base away suggests this may be a read error. It was with a sample-barcoded 5' primer and a J-beta primer mix that a second PCR of roughly 6 to 11 cycles was run. TCRdb reprocessed the 5' RACE reads via MiXCR and lists one record per CDR3 protein. Of hundreds of thousands of distinct CDR3 sequences listed, 25% to 30% are singletons. This sample was included in a study of blood T cells in healthy people across ages. Study results and limitations: Donors of long life had a larger count of naive CD4+ cells and greater diversity than aged donors.

Trimming cost V 0 bases and J 0 bases, with 18 bases left between them. Germline V gene data show CDR1 as LGHDT and CDR2 as YNNKEL (reference sequence). The CDR3 has 19 residues. This TCR derives from a woman older than 75 in good health. Sequenced sample: blood. This sequence joins TRBV3-1 and TRBJ1-3, with D tentatively TRBD1 (6 bases). The CDR3 spells CASSQEGPGQFSSGNTIYF. The DNA for the CDR3 is TGTGCCAGCAGCCAAGAAGGGCCTGGACAGTTCTCCTCTGGAAACACCATATATTTT.